This TCR beta chain came from a study of blood T cell repertoires in COVID-19. Those enrolled, adults aged roughly 18 to 100 years, came from roughly 22 US areas. Cohorts were assigned according to the clinical history that participants reported. CDR3 size: 17 residues. Germline loops: CDR1 LNHDA, CDR2 SQIVND (reference sequence). V lost 3 bases and J lost 5; bases outside the gene matches: 9. Per the study methods: The authors estimated nucleated cell counts from reference gene primer amplification. Clones were read by immunoSEQ multiplex PCR, and TCRdb kept only the in-frame ones, dropping some. V, J and clone size were drawn from that table, and D and trimming were deduced from the DNA. Among 200,000 to 250,000 clones listed, almost 90% were seen once.

The chain employs TRBV19 and TRBJ1-6; 8 positions match TRBD1. The receptor's source is a man aged 30-40 years who had been exposed to COVID-19. Sequenced material: PBMCs or T cells enriched from blood (not recorded which). CDR3 loop: CASSIPPGGADNSPLHF. The CDR3 nucleotides are TGTGCCAGTAGTATTCCGCCAGGGGGCGCGGATAATTCACCCCTCCACTTT.